This record concerns one T cell receptor (beta chain) sequence. This specimen belongs to a study of blood T cell repertoires in COVID-19. V lost 2 bases and J lost 0, with 18 bases in between. Germline CDR1 SEHNR, CDR2 FQNEAQ (reference sequence). This CDR3 is 18 amino acids long. Sequenced by immunoSEQ multiplex PCR; TCRdb stores in-frame clones only, minus some. The sample shows roughly 68,000 clones, about 81% of them seen only once. The chain recombines TRBV7-9 with TRBJ2-3; D is perhaps TRBD2 (5 bases). The clonotype originates from a human donor in a cohort sampled during active COVID-19. Specimen: peripheral blood. The CDR3 region has the DNA TGTGCCAGCAGCTTAATGGGTACAAGACTAATTAGCACAGATACGCAGTATTTT. Translating it yields CASSLMGTRLISTDTQYF.